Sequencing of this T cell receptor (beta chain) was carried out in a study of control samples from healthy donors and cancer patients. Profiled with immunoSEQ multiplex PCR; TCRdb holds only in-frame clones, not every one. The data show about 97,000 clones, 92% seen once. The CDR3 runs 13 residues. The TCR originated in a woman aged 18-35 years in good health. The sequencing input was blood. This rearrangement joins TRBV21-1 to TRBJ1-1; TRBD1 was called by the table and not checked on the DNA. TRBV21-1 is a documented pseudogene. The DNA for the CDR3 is TGTGCCAGCACCCTAAAGGACAGGGGATGCGCTTTCTTT. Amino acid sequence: CASTLKDRGCAFF.